These 5 T cell receptor beta chains originate from one sample sequenced in a study of OX40 agonist ivuxolimab in advanced cancers. TCRdb's table, derived via immunoSEQ multiplex PCR, lists solely in-frame clones and lacks some. Among tens of thousands of clones listed, around nine tenths were seen once. The sample in question was CD4+ or CD8+ T cells sorted from blood, obtained in a trial of the OX40 agonist ivuxolimab. The origin of the receptors is an adult with an advanced solid tumor such as melanoma, head and neck, liver or kidney cancer.

This clone was detected a few times. V and J are TRBV7-9 and TRBJ1-2; no definite D call. The CDR3 totals 15 residues. Looked up from germline, CDR1 is SEHNR and CDR2 is FQNEAQ (reference sequence). V lost 4 bases to trimming and J lost 4 bases, with 16 bases between them. The CDR3 nucleotides read TGTGCCAGCAGCTCAAGGACGGAGCGAGGCTATGGCTACACCTTC. Translation: CASSSRTERGYGYTF.

This clone was counted only a few times. CDR3 DNA: TGTGCCAGCAGCTACGCTAGCGGGAGCTCTGGGGCCAACGTCCTGACTTTC. Translation gives CASSYASGSSGANVLTF. The chain has TRBV11-3 and TRBJ2-6; 10 bases agree with TRBD2. The length of the CDR3 is 17 residues. Germline V gives CDR1 SGHNT, CDR2 YENEEA. The V gene end was trimmed by 4 bases and the J gene end by 0 bases; junction bases not matched to a gene: 3.

This clone was picked up a small number of times. This chain links TRBV7-9 with TRBJ2-7; the D is unclear. The ends were cut back, 1 base at V and 5 bases at J, with 12 bases in the middle. The CDR3 runs to 14 residues. Germline CDR1 and CDR2: SEHNR and FQNEAQ (reference sequence). CDR3 coding DNA: TGTGCCAGCAGCTTAGATGGGTATACCCACGAGCAGTACTTC. It specifies CASSLDGYTHEQYF.

The chain links TRBV29-1 to TRBJ2-2; weak D call: TRBD1 (5 bases). Germline loops: CDR1 SQVTM, CDR2 ANQGSEA. CDR3 size: 12 residues. V lost 7 bases, J lost 2 bases, and 8 bases lay in between. This CDR3 is CSADRNTGELFF. In nucleotides, the CDR3 is TGCAGCGCCGACAGAAACACCGGGGAGCTGTTTTTT.

The chain links TRBV2 to TRBJ1-1; D remains ambiguous. The V gene lost 3 bases and the J gene lost 0 bases, with 5 bases spanning the gap. Germline CDR1 reads SNHLY; CDR2 reads FYNNEI. This CDR3 spans 13 amino acids. In DNA, the CDR3 is TGTGCCAGCAGTGACAGCTTGAACACTGAAGCTTTCTTT. It yields the protein CASSDSLNTEAFF.